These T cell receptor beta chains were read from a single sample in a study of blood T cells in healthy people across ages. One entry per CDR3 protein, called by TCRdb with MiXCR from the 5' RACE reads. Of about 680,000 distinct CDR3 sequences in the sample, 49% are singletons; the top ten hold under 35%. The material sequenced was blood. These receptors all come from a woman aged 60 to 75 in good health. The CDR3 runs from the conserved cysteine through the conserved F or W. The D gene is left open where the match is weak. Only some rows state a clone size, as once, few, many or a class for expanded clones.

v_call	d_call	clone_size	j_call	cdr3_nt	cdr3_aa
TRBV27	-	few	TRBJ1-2	TGTGCCAGCAGTTACTACGGTTCTAACTATGGCTACACCTTC	CASSYYGSNYGYTF
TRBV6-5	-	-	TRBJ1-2	TGTGCCAGCAGTTATGGGAAAGGGGCTGGCTACACCTTC	CASSYGKGAGYTF
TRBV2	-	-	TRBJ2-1	TGTGCCAGCGGAACTTACAGGGACAATGAGCAGTTCTTC	CASGTYRDNEQFF
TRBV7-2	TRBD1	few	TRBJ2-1	TGTGCCAGCAGCTCGCGACAGGGTGAGAATGAGCAGTTCTTC	CASSSRQGENEQFF
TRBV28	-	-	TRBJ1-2	TGTGCCAGCAGGGACTCCGGGACGATCTATGGCTACACCTTC	CASRDSGTIYGYTF
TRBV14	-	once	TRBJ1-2	TGTGCCAGCAGCCAAGATCCGGGAAGAGGCTATGGCTACACCTTC	CASSQDPGRGYGYTF
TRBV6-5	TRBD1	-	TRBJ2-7	TGTGCCAGTGCCGGGGACAGCCAAAAAAGGTACTTC	CASAGDSQKRYF
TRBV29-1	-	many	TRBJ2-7	TGCAGCGTTGTAGCGGACAGCTCCTACGAGCAGTACTTC	CSVVADSSYEQYF
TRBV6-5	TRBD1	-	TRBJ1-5	TGTGCCAGCAAGTCGGGACAGCGAAGCCATCAGCCCCAGCATTTT	CASKSGQRSHQPQHF
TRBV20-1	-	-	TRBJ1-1	TGCAGTGCTAGAGATTGGGCACGGTCTGCGGACACTGAAGCTTTCTTT	CSARDWARSADTEAFF
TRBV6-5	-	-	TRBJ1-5	TGTGCCAGCAGAGCCCGGGGCCTTGGGGCCCAGCATTTT	CASRARGLGAQHF
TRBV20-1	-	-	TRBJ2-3	TGCAGTGCTAGAGAACAGGGACCAGATACGCAGTATTTT	CSAREQGPDTQYF
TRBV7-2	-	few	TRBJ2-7	TGTGCCAGCAGCTACAGGACCTACAATGAGCAGTACTTC	CASSYRTYNEQYF
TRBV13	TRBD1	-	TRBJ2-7	TGTGCCAGCGGGCGGACAGGGTCCAGCGAGCAGTACTTC	CASGRTGSSEQYF
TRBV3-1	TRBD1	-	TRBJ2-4	TGTGCCAGCAGCCAAGTAAGTGGACAGGGTCGATCCAAAAACATTCAGTACTTC	CASSQVSGQGRSKNIQYF
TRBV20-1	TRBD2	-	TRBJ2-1	TGCAGTGCTAGAGATGTGCGGGAGGTACCCTACAATGAGCAGTTCTTC	CSARDVREVPYNEQFF
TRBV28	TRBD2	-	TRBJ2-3	TGTGCCAGCAGACAGCGTCCGGGACTAGCGGGAGCAGATACGCAGTATTTT	CASRQRPGLAGADTQYF
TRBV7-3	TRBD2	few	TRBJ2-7	TGTGCCAGCAGTCTAAGACTAGCCCATGAGCAGTACTTC	CASSLRLAHEQYF
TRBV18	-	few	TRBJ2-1	TGTGCCAGCTCACCAGGGCGGTCGGCAGCTTACAATGAGCAGTTCTTC	CASSPGRSAAYNEQFF
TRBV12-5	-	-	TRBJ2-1	TGTGCTAGTGGTTTTCGGTGGGGTGAGCAGTTCTTC	CASGFRWGEQFF
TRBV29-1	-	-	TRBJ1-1	TGCAGCGTACTCAGGGACCTTGGCACTGAAGCTTTCTTT	CSVLRDLGTEAFF
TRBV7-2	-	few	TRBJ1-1	TGTGCCAGCACCCCCTGGGGATTTTTGAACACTGAAGCTTTCTTT	CASTPWGFLNTEAFF
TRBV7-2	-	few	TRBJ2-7	TGTGCCAGCAGGTTCACAGGATGGCCTATTTACGAGCAGTACTTC	CASRFTGWPIYEQYF
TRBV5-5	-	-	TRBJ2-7	TGTGCCAGCAGGCCGGGATGGTGCGAGCAGTACTTC	CASRPGWCEQYF
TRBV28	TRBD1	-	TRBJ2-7	TGTGCCAGCAGCCCATCCCGGGACAGTCTCTACGAGCAGTACTTC	CASSPSRDSLYEQYF
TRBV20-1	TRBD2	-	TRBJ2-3	TGCAGTGCTAGTCACGACGGAGAGCGGGAGTTACGCACAGATACGCAGTATTTT	CSASHDGERELRTDTQYF
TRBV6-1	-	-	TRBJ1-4	TGTGCCAGCAGTACGACAGGCAGTAATGAAAAACTGTTTTTT	CASSTTGSNEKLFF